This T cell receptor (beta chain) comes out of a study of CD8+CD57+ T cells in acquired aplastic anemia (dated by TCRdb to the late 2010s). About the full investigation: DNA extracted from sorted CD4+ and CD8+ cells had a mean of around 3 ug, with a range of about 0.18 to 27.4 ug. For healthy donor samples, the average read count was around 9.8 million for CD4+ cells and 11.0 million for CD8+ cells. Study-wide conclusions, independent of this receptor: Around 30 CD8+ CDR3 sequences were found in both patients and controls but appeared to be highly expressed in patients and within the immunodominant clones of the patients. CD8+ Simpson's diversity did not differ significantly between patients and healthy controls (P=0.060).

There are 18 amino acids in the CDR3, from cysteine to phenylalanine inclusive. Only CDR3 DNA remains: 54 bases, in frame from the first base. The V end loses 0 bases and the J end loses 1 base, and a stretch of 18 bases separates them. CDR1 and CDR2, per the germline V gene, are MGHRA and YSYEKL. This clonotype was recorded at least ten times. Its cognate antigen has yet to be identified. No much larger clone is present one base from it, and per-base qualities are unavailable. In this study, sorted CD4+ and CD8+ T cells from the blood of healthy subjects and of severe aplastic anemia patients had their TCR repertoires deep-sequenced. Ficoll-Paque density gradient centrifugation was used to isolate peripheral blood mononuclear cells. Before DNA extraction, CD4+ and CD8+ T cells were sorted with FACS or magnetic beads. Genomic DNA was used as template for profiling of TCR beta VDJ combinations and CDR3 sequences. TCR repertoire sequencing was run on an Illumina HiSeq 2000. The authors' analysis ran thus. TRBV/TRBJ rearrangement plots, CDR3 size and DJ length profiles, and Simpson's diversity index were used to evaluate the repertoires. The most abundant DNA sequence in the deep sequencing data was defined as the immunodominant clone. CDR3 amino acid sequences were checked for sharing across subjects and were also compared against the VDJdb database and published repertoires. Using fastp trimming at Q25 and MiXCR clonotype assembly, TCRdb reanalyzed the public sequencing data and kept in-frame beta chains. One record per CDR3 amino acid sequence lists the most common genes and DNA. None of the V and J calls come from the authors' own analysis; TCRdb made them. This sample comprises around 400,000 distinct CDR3 sequences, 65% to 75% of them detected only once. The ten largest clones add up to approximately 3.9% of the sample.

Here the chain combines TRBV4-1 and TRBJ1-2; the best D guess is TRBD1, with 5 bases matching. This TCR was recovered from a human donor in good health, serving as a control. The specimen sequenced was sorted CD4+, CD8+, or CD8+CD57+ T cells (not recorded which) from PBMCs. The CDR3: CASSQDLIGDRYNYGYTF. The sequenced DNA is TGCGCCAGCAGCCAAGATCTTATAGGCGACAGATATAACTATGGCTACACCTTC.